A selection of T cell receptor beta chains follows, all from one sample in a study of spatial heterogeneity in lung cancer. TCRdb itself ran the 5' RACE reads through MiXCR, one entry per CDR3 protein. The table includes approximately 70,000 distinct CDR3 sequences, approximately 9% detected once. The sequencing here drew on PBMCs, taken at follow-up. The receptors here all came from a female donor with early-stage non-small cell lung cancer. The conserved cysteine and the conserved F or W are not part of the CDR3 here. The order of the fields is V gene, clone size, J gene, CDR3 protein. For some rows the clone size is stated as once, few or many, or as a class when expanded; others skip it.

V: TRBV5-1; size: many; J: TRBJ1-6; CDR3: ASSLSGAGRSPLH
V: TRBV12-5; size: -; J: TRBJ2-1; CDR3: ASGLVRWDRGFVGNEQF
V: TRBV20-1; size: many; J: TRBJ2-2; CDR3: SARGPGLANTGELF
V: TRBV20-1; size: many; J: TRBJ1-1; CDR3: SARDTTGVNTEAF
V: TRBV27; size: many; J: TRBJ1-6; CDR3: ASSLGQGLDSPLH
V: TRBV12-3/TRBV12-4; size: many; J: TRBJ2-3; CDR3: ASSPQRANTDTQY
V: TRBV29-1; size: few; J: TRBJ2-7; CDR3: SVESGRTYEQY
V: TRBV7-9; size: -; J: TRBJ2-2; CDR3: ASSLQGYAGELF
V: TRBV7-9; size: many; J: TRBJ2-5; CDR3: ASSSTGGFLETQY
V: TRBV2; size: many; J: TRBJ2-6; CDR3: ASFPEGRSTNVLT
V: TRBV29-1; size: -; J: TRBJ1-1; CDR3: SALAGVTEAF
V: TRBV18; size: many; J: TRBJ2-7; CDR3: ASSVRTSGRDYEQY
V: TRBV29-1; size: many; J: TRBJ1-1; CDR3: SVAGVGRVGGTEAF
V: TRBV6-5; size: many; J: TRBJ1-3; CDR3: ASSLVYSSGNTIY
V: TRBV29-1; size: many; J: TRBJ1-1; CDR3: SVALGVNTEAF
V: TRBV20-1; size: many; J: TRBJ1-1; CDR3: SAWDRLKGNTEAF
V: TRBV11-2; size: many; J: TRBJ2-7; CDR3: ASSSPMGVHSYEQY
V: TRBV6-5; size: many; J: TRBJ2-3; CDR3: ASSYYVTDTQY
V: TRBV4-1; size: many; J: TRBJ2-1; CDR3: ASSHVGLAGVNEQF
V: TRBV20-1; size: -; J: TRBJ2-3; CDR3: SARVGDTQY
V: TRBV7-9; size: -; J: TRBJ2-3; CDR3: ASSSTRLAGPTDTQY
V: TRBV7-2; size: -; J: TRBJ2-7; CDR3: ASSSQPLSYEQY
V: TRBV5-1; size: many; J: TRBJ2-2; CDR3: ASSRTGTGELF
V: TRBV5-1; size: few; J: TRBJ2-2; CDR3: ASSVGANTGELF
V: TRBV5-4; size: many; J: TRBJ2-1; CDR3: ASSPYRSSYNEQF
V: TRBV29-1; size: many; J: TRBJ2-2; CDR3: SVSPSPPTGELF
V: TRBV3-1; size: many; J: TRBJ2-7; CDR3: ASSGTSGRAYEQY
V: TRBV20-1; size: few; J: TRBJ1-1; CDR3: SARPDGNTEAF
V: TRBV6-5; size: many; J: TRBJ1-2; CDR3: ASSPLFGGYGYT
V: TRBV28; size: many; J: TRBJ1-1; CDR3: ASSLIGGTEAF
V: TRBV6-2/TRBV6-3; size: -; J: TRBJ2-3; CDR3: ASSYSGQSDTQY
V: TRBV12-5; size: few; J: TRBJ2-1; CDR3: ASGSPAGVQF
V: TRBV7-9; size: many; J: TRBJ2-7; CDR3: ASSPRAGIYYEQY
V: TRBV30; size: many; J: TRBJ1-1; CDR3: AWRRGIDTEAF
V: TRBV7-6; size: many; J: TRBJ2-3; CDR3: ASSLNSFLGDTQY
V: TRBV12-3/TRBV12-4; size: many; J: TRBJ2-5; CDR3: ASRETSGSETQY
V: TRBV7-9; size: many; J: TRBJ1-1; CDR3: ASSLAQGLTEAF
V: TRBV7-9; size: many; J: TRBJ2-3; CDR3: ASSLASGSTDTQY
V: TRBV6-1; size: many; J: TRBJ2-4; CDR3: ASSRGDSENIQY
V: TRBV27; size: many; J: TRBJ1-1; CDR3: ASSADSMNTEAF
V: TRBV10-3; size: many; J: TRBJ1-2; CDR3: AIGSTGTSGYT
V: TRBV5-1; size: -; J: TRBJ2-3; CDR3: ASSSQGPPADTQY
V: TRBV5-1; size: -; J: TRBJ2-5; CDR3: ASSAPVLETQY
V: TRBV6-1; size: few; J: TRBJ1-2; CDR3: ASSEGGGWANYGYT
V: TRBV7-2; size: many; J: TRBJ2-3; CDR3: ASSLAGYGSDTQY
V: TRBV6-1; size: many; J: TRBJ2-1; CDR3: ASSEPRTLDEQF
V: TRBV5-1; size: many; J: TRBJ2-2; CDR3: ASSLMGSDTGELF
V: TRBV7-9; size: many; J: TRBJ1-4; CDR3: ASSYETGGRSNEKLF
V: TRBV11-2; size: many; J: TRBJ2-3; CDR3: ASSLIGRTDTQY
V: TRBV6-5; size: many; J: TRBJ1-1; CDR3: ASRGVGMNTEAF
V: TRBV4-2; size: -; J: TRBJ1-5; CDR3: ASSQVVGQGARQPQH
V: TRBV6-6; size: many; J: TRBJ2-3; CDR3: ASTQLAGGGSDTQY
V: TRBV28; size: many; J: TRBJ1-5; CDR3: ASTPTDASNQPQH
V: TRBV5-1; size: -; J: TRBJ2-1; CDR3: ASSSAAGAPYNEQF
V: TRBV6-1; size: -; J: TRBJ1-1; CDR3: ASSEADRDDRGSEAF
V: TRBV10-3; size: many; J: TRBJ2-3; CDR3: AISESGGFTDTQY
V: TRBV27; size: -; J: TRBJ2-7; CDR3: ASNPGQLGYEQY